This record covers a single T cell receptor beta chain. Its cognate antigen is unknown. The sample comes from a study of T cell responses to AZD1222 COVID-19 vaccine. Background on the study: Whether given at about 4 or about 12 weeks, second doses were pooled. Study results and caveats: Donors were largely white British and mainly female; clonal diversity was possibly underestimated. At 160-218 and 743-854, vaccine-associated CD4 TCRs were dominant, and they spanned spike.

The CDR3 contains 15 residues. V gave up 5 bases and J gave up 8 bases; unmatched junction bases: 12. Germline values: CDR1 SGHRS, CDR2 YFSETQ. TCRdb's copy holds only in-frame clones and misses some; the assay was immunoSEQ multiplex PCR. This sample has some 120,000 clones, with 85% to 90% found just once. This TCR came from an adult in good health. The rearrangement joins TRBV5-1 to TRBJ1-4; 7 nucleotides agree with TRBD1. The sequences come from peripheral blood, collected on day 0 of AZD1222 vaccination. The CDR3 DNA follows: TGCGCCAGCAGGCCTAGGGGGCGCGAGGAGGAAAAACTGTTTTTT. Amino acids: CASRPRGREEEKLFF.